This is a list of T cell receptor beta chains from one sample in a study of control samples from healthy donors and cancer patients. The data were produced by immunoSEQ multiplex PCR, yet TCRdb's version contains in-frame clones alone and is incomplete. The table lists under 70,000 clones, about nine tenths of them singletons, with over 1% in the top ten. The sequenced sample was PBMCs. These receptors came from a woman aged 50 to 65 with colorectal cancer. The CDR3 runs from the conserved cysteine through the conserved F or W. Fields, in order: clone size, D gene, CDR3 length, J gene, V gene, CDR3 DNA, CDR3 protein. A D gene is named only where the DNA matches it firmly. Clone size, where shown, is once, few, many, or a class for clones that have expanded.

NA | TRBD2 | 15 | TRBJ2-5 | TRBV14 | TGTGCCAGCAGCCCCTTAGCGGGGGGGCCGGAGACCCAGTACTTC | CASSPLAGGPETQYF
NA | NA | 14 | TRBJ1-6 | TRBV9 | TGTGCCAGCAGTTCAGCGTCCTATAATTCACCCCTCCACTTT | CASSSASYNSPLHF
once | NA | 16 | TRBJ2-4 | TRBV10-3 | TGTGCCATCAGTGAGTTGGGAGAAGGGACCAAAAACATTCAGTACTTC | CAISELGEGTKNIQYF
NA | NA | 16 | TRBJ2-3 | TRBV3-1/TRBV3-2 | TGTGCCAGCAGCCATTCTAGCGAGAAAAACACAGATACGCAGTATTTT | CASSHSSEKNTDTQYF
NA | NA | 13 | TRBJ2-3 | TRBV6-2/TRBV6-3 | TGTGCCAGCAGTCGGCGGCGCACAGATACGCAGTATTTT | CASSRRRTDTQYF
NA | NA | 14 | TRBJ2-3 | TRBV5-1 | TGCGCCAGCAAGGCTGCACCCAGCACAGATACGCAGTATTTT | CASKAAPSTDTQYF
once | NA | 13 | TRBJ2-2 | TRBV5-6 | TGTGCCAGCGAGAAACTGAACACCGGGGAGCTGTTTTTT | CASEKLNTGELFF
NA | NA | 12 | TRBJ2-2 | TRBV10-1 | TGCGCCAGCAGGCATAACACCGGGGAGCTGTTTTTT | CASRHNTGELFF
once | TRBD2 | 15 | TRBJ2-2 | TRBV19 | TGTGCCGGGGGTGCCGGGTGGGGGGGCACCGGGGAGCTGTTTTTT | CAGGAGWGGTGELFF
NA | NA | 11 | TRBJ1-2 | TRBV27 | TGTGCCAGCAGTTTCTCCTATGGCTACACCTTC | CASSFSYGYTF
once | NA | 13 | TRBJ2-5 | TRBV6-5 | TGTGCCAGCAGTTACAGGAGGGCCGGGACCCAGTACTTC | CASSYRRAGTQYF
NA | TRBD1 | 18 | TRBJ1-2 | TRBV7-9 | TGTGCCAGCAGCTTAGAGGCAACTCCGGGACAGGGGATCTATGGCTACACCTTC | CASSLEATPGQGIYGYTF
NA | TRBD1 | 16 | TRBJ2-7 | TRBV19 | TGTGCCAGTAGTCTCAGCCGGGACAGGGGGCTCTACGAGCAGTACTTC | CASSLSRDRGLYEQYF
NA | NA | 14 | TRBJ2-1 | TRBV30 | TGTGCCTGGAGTTCAGGGGCCGTAAACAATGAGCAGTTCTTC | CAWSSGAVNNEQFF
NA | NA | 15 | TRBJ2-1 | TRBV10-3 | TGTGCCATCAGTAGCAGGGAACCTTCCTACAATGAGCAGTTCTTC | CAISSREPSYNEQFF